The 19 T cell receptor beta chains reported below all come from one sample, sequenced in a study of brain T cells in children with intractable seizures. Some clones are missing from TCRdb's copy, which holds only in-frame ones; the method was immunoSEQ multiplex PCR. The data hold 75,000 to 80,000 clones, with around 93% observed a single time. This specimen was peripheral blood, taken at surgery. These receptors were obtained from a boy younger than two with tuberous sclerosis and intractable seizures.

V usage is TRBV4-1 and J usage is TRBJ1-2; D may be TRBD1 (5 bases). This CDR3 contains 14 residues. The V gene lost 5 bases and the J gene lost 2 bases, with 12 bases spanning the gap. CDR1 is MGHRA and CDR2 is YSYEKL in the germline V gene. In DNA form, the CDR3 reads TGCGCCAGCAGCTCAGTAGGGGAGAACTATGGCTACACCTTC. Its translation: CASSSVGENYGYTF.

The chain joins TRBV5-8 to TRBJ2-5, with 7 nucleotides matching TRBD2. The CDR3 sequence is 13 residues long. V shed 2 bases, J shed 4 bases, and the junction held 2 bases outside the gene matches. Germline V gene lookup returns CDR1 SGHTS and CDR2 YDEGEE. The CDR3 DNA reads TGTGCCAGCAGCTTTCTAGCGGTAGAGACCCAGTACTTC. This gives the protein CASSFLAVETQYF.

V usage is TRBV11-2 and J usage is TRBJ2-7; D is unresolved. The ends were cut back, 1 base at V and 1 base at J, with 8 bases in the middle. The germline gives CDR1 SGHAT, CDR2 FQNNGV. The CDR3 loop spans 14 amino acids. DNA for the CDR3: TGTGCCAGCAGCTTAGTGGCAAGTTCCTACGAGCAGTACTTC. Translation: CASSLVASSYEQYF.

This clone was counted a few times. This chain links TRBV20-1 with TRBJ1-1, with D hard to call. The CDR3 covers 10 residues. The V and J ends lost 3 bases and 11 bases respectively, with 10 bases between them. The germline gives CDR1 DFQATT, CDR2 SNEGSKA (reference sequence). Written as DNA, the CDR3 is TGCAGTGCTAGGGGGTCCCAGGCTTTCTTT. This sequence encodes CSARGSQAFF.

The chain uses TRBV29-1 and TRBJ1-1; D gene uncertain. Germline V gene data show CDR1 as SQVTM and CDR2 as ANQGSEA. The CDR3 has 11 residues. The V end lost 6 bases, the J end lost 8 bases, and 13 bases lay between the germline ends. DNA of the CDR3: TGCAGCGTGCCGGGTCGGAGAGAAGCTTTCTTT. This sequence encodes CSVPGRREAFF.

The gene calls are TRBV7-8 and TRBJ1-1; TRBD1 matches 8 bases. Trimming took 5 bases from V and 1 from J; bases not matched to a gene: 0. From germline, CDR1 is SGHVS and CDR2 FQNEAQ. The CDR3 totals 13 residues. This CDR3 is CASSTGGNTEAFF. DNA for the CDR3: TGTGCCAGCAGCACAGGGGGGAACACTGAAGCTTTCTTT.

This chain joins TRBV11-2 and TRBJ2-2; D gene ambiguous. Per germline, CDR1 SGHAT and CDR2 FQNNGV. V lost 1 base to trimming and J lost 13 bases, with 10 bases between them. This CDR3 contains 12 residues. CDR3 amino acids: CASSLGSSGLFF. CDR3 in DNA: TGTGCCAGCAGCTTAGGCTCATCCGGGCTGTTTTTT.

The chain links TRBV24-1 to TRBJ2-3; D uncertain. In germline, CDR1 is KGHDR, CDR2 SFDVKD. Trimming left V 0 bases short and J 2 bases short, with 8 bases between. This CDR3 is built from 15 residues. The CDR3 DNA follows: TGTGCCACCAGTGATTTGGTTGGCGCCACAGATACGCAGTATTTT. It specifies CATSDLVGATDTQYF.

V gene TRBV10-3 combines with J gene TRBJ2-5, with D unresolved. This CDR3 comprises 12 residues. The V and J ends lost 2 bases and 3 bases respectively, with 4 bases between them. Germline V gene data show CDR1 as ENHRY and CDR2 as SYGVKD. The CDR3 bases are TGTGCCATCAGTGAGGGGGAAGAGACCCAGTACTTC. Protein product: CAISEGEETQYF.

The V call is TRBV3-1 (or the pseudogene TRBV3-2), the J call TRBJ2-3; TRBD1 might be the D (7 bases). Germline V gene sequence: CDR1 LGHDT, CDR2 YNNKEL (reference sequence). Trimming cost V 3 bases and J 0 bases, with 16 bases left between them. The CDR3 covers 17 residues. The CDR3 region is CASSHPQGGPSTDTQYF. The CDR3 DNA reads as TGTGCCAGCAGCCACCCCCAGGGGGGTCCCAGCACAGATACGCAGTATTTT.

This clone was recorded once. The CDR3 region has the DNA TGTGCCAGCAGTTACTCCGAGCGGGGGGGCCCTCCTCAGTTCTTC. Its protein is CASSYSERGGPPQFF. This chain links TRBV6-2 or TRBV6-3 with TRBJ2-1, with TRBD2 identical over 10 bases. This CDR3 has 15 residues. J lost 13 bases, V lost 0 bases, and 9 bases had no gene match. CDR1 and CDR2 (germline): MNHEY, SVGEGT.

This chain joins TRBV14 and TRBJ2-5; unclear D gene. The length of the CDR3 is 14 residues. Per the germline V gene, CDR1 is SGHDN and CDR2 is FVKESK. V was trimmed by 4 bases and J by 1 base, leaving 10 bases between them. In DNA form, the CDR3 reads TGTGCCAGCAGCCCCAGATCGATCCAAGAGACCCAGTACTTC. It encodes CASSPRSIQETQYF.

The CDR3 region is CASRAGSSYNEQFF. The CDR3 DNA follows: TGTGCCAGCAGGGCAGGTAGCTCCTACAATGAGCAGTTCTTC. This sequence joins TRBV2 and TRBJ2-1; no clear D gene. Germline assignment: CDR1 SNHLY and CDR2 FYNNEI. Trimming took 6 bases from V and 0 from J, leaving 9 bases between them. CDR3 length: 14 residues.

The chain uses TRBV5-1 and TRBJ1-2, with D hard to call. Per the germline V gene, CDR1 is SGHRS and CDR2 is YFSETQ. V was shortened by 0 bases and J by 2 bases, with 8 bases between the two germline ends. The CDR3 covers 14 residues. The CDR3 loop reads CASSLEGPNYGYTF. CDR3 in DNA: TGCGCCAGCAGCTTGGAGGGCCCCAACTATGGCTACACCTTC.

The rearrangement uses TRBV29-1 and TRBJ1-2; TRBD1 agrees at 12 bases. The CDR3 is 19 residues long. The V gene's germline CDR1 is SQVTM and CDR2 ANQGSEA. V lost 0 bases to trimming and J lost 3 bases; unmatched junction nucleotides: 14. The CDR3 protein is CSVEDKLRDRGRLDYGYTF. DNA of the CDR3: TGCAGCGTTGAAGATAAACTCCGGGACAGGGGGCGGTTGGACTATGGCTACACCTTC.

This clone has a single count. This sequence joins TRBV29-1 and TRBJ1-3; possibly TRBD1 for D (6 bases). Trimming removed 3 bases at V and 0 bases at J, with 9 bases between. This CDR3 comprises 14 residues. Germline CDR1 and CDR2: SQVTM and ANQGSEA. DNA of the CDR3: TGCAGCGTTGATTCAGGGGACTCTGGAAACACCATATATTTT. Its protein product is CSVDSGDSGNTIYF.

This chain joins TRBV19 and TRBJ2-7, with D unresolved. Trimming took off 3 bases at V and 1 base at J, with 7 bases between the two ends. The CDR3 is made up of 13 amino acids. Germline V gives CDR1 LNHDA, CDR2 SQIVND (reference sequence). CDR3 in DNA: TGTGCCAGTAGTATGACGGCATCCTACGAGCAGTACTTC. Translation: CASSMTASYEQYF.

V is TRBV4-1 and J is TRBJ1-4; D is unclear. The germline V gene has CDR1 MGHRA and CDR2 YSYEKL. Trimming removed 4 bases from V and 8 bases from J, with 20 bases in between. The CDR3 runs 16 residues. CDR3 bases: TGCGCCAGCAGCCTCGGCCCGGACGCCGGGCGGGAAAAACTGTTTTTT. It specifies CASSLGPDAGREKLFF.

This sequence joins TRBV28 and TRBJ2-3; maybe TRBD1 (6 bases). Germline V gene data show CDR1 as MDHEN and CDR2 as SYDVKM. The CDR3 has 17 amino acids. Trimming left V 6 bases short and J 0 bases short, with 19 bases between. For the CDR3, the DNA is TGTGCCAGCAGCCTGCCCAGGGGCGGCATTAGCACAGATACGCAGTATTTT. It codes for CASSLPRGGISTDTQYF.